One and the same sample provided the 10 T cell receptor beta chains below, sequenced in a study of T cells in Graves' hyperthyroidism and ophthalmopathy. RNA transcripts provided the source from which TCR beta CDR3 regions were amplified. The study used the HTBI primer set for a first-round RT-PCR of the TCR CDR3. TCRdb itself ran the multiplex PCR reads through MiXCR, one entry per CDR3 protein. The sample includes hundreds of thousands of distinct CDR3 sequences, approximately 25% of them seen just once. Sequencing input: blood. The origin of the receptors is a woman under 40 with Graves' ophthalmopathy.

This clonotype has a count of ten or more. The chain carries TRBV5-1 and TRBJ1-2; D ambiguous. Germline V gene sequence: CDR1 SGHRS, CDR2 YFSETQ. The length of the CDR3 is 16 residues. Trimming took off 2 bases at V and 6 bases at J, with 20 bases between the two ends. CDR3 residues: CASSFIPGGFADGYTF. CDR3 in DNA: TGCGCCAGCAGCTTCATACCAGGAGGTTTCGCGGATGGCTACACCTTC.

The chain's CDR3 is CASSGTAHFEAFF. DNA for the CDR3: TGTGCCAGCAGTGGGACCGCACATTTTGAAGCTTTCTTT. J is TRBJ1-1 and V is TRBV28, with D tentatively TRBD1 (5 bases). Germline values: CDR1 MDHEN, CDR2 SYDVKM. Between the trimmed V and J ends, which lost 5 bases and 7 bases, there was a span of 14 bases. This CDR3 spans 13 amino acids.

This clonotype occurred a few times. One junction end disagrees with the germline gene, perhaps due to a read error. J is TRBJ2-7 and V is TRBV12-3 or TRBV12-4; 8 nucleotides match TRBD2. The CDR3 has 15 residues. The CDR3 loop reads CASTPGRAGRHDQYF. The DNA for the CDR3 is TGTGCCAGCACCCCCGGGAGGGCAGGAAGGCACGATCAGTACTTC.

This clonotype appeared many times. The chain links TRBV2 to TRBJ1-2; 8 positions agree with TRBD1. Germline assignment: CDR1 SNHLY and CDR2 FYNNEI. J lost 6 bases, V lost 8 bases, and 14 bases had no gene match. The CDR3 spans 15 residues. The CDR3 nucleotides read TGTGCCAGCCAAAGGGACTCGACAGGGGAAAATGGCTACACCTTC. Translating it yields CASQRDSTGENGYTF.

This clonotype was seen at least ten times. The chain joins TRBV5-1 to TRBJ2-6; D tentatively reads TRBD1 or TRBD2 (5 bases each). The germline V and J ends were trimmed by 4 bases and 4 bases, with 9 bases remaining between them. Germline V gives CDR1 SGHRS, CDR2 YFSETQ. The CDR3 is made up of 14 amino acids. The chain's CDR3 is CASSGGGGANVLTF. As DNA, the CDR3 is TGCGCCAGCAGCGGGGGTGGAGGGGCCAACGTCCTGACTTTC.

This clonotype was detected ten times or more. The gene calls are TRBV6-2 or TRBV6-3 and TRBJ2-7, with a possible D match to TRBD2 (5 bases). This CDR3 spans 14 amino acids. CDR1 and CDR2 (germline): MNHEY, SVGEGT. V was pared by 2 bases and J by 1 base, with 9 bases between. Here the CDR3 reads CASSYLDYSYEQYF. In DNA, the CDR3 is TGTGCCAGCAGTTACCTCGACTATTCCTACGAGCAGTACTTC.

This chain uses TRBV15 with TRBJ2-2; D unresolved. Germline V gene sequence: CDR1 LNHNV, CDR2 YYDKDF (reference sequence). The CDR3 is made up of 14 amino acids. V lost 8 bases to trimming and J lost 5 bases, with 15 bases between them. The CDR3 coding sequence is TGTGCCACCGCAGTGGTGGTGGGAACCGGGGAGCTGTTTTTT. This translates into CATAVVVGTGELFF.

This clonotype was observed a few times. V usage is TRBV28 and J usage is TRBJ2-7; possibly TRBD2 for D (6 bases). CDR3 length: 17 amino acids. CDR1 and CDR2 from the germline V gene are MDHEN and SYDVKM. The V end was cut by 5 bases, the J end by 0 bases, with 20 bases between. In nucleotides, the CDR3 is TGTGCCAGCAGTGTCCCCTCGGACTACCAAAGCTCCTACGAGCAGTACTTC. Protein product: CASSVPSDYQSSYEQYF. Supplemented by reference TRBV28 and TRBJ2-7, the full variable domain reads DVKVTQSSRYLVKRTGEKVFLECVQDMDHENMFWYRQDPGLGLRLIYFSYDVKMKEKGDIPEGYSVSREKKERFSLILESASTNQTSMYLCASSVPSDYQSSYEQYFGPGTRLTVT.

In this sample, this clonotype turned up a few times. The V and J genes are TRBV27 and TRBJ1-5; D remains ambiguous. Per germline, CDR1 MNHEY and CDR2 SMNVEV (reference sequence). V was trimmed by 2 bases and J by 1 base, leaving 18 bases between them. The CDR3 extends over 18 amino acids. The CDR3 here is CASSLSFRRPQSNQPQHF. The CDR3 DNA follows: TGTGCCAGCAGTTTAAGCTTTAGACGGCCCCAGAGCAATCAGCCCCAGCATTTT.

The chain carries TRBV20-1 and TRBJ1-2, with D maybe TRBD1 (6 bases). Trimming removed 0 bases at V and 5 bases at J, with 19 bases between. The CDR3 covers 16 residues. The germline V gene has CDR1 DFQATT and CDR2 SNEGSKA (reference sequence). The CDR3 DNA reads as TGCAGTGCTAGAGATTGGCGTGCAGGGGCGACTTATGGCTACACCTTC. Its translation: CSARDWRAGATYGYTF.